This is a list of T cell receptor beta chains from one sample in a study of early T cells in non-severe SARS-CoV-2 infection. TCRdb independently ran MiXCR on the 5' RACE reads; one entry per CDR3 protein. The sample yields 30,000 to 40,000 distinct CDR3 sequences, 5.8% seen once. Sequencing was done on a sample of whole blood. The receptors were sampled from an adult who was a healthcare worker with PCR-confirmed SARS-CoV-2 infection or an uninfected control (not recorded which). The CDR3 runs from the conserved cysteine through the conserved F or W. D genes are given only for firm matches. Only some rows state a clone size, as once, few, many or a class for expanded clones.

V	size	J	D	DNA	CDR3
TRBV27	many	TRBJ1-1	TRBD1	TGTGCCAGCAGTATCGGACAGGGGGGTGTTAGTACTGAAGCTTTCTTT	CASSIGQGGVSTEAFF
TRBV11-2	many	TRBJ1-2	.	TGTGCCAGCAGCTCGCGTATGGGAGTTAACTATGGCTACACCTTC	CASSSRMGVNYGYTF
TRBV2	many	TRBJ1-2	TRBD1	TGTGCCAGCAGGTTGACAGGGAACTATGGCTACACCTTC	CASRLTGNYGYTF
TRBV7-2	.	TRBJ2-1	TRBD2	TGTGCCAGCAGCTCGGGACTAGCGGGAGGGGGGCAGTTCTTC	CASSSGLAGGGQFF
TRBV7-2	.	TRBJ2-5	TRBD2	TGTGCCAGCAGCTTAGCGGCCAGCGGGGGACAAGAGACCCAGTACTTC	CASSLAASGGQETQYF
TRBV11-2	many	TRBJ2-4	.	TGTGCCAGCAGCTCCCAAAACATTCAGTACTTC	CASSSQNIQYF
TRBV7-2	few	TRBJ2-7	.	TGTGCCAGCAACCGGGACCCAACGGCCGAGCAGTACTTC	CASNRDPTAEQYF
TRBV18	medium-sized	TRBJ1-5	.	TGTGCCAGCTCACCCTCGGAGAATCAGCCCCAGCATTTT	CASSPSENQPQHF
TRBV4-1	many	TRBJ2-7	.	TGCGCCAGCAGCCAGGTGGCTACGGACAGCTACGAGCAGTACTTC	CASSQVATDSYEQYF
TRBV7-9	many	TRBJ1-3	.	TGTGCCAGCAGCCAGTCCGGGACAAAGAAGTACTCTGGAAACACCATATATTTT	CASSQSGTKKYSGNTIYF
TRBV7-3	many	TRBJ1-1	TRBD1	TGTGCCAGCAGCTTAAAGGGACAGGGGACTGAAGCTTTCTTT	CASSLKGQGTEAFF
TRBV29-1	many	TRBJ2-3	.	TGCAGCGTTGAAGACGGGAAGGAGACGCAGTATTTT	CSVEDGKETQYF
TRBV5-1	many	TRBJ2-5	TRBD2	TGCGCCAGCACCCTCCGTCGGAGCGGGAGTGGGGAGACCCAGTACTTC	CASTLRRSGSGETQYF
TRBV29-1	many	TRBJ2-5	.	TGCAGCGTTGATTCAGTGTTGTGGGGTTGGAAGACCCAGTACTTC	CSVDSVLWGWKTQYF
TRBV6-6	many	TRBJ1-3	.	TGTGCCACTGGTCCCTCTGGAAACACCATATATTTT	CATGPSGNTIYF
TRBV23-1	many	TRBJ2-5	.	TGCGCCAGCAGTCAATCTTCTGCAGGAACCCAGTACTTC	CASSQSSAGTQYF
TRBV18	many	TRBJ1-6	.	TGTGCCAGCTCACCCGGGGTTTCGCATGAACCCCTCCACTTT	CASSPGVSHEPLHF
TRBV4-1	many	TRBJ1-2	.	TGCGCCAGCAGCCAAGTAGGACCTAACGGGTATGGCTACACCTTC	CASSQVGPNGYGYTF
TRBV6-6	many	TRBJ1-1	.	TGTGCCAGCAGTTACTCGACGGCGAACACTGAAGCTTTCTTT	CASSYSTANTEAFF
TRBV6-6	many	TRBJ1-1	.	TGTGCCATCGAACCCCGGGGGGGGACCATGAACACTGAAGCTTTCTTT	CAIEPRGGTMNTEAFF
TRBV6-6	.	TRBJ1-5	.	TGTGCCAGCAGTCCCCCCTCTTCGATTAGCAATCAGCCCCAGCATTTT	CASSPPSSISNQPQHF
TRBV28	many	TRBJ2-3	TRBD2	TGTGCCAGTGGGGGCGGGGGGATGACAGATACGCAGTATTTT	CASGGGGMTDTQYF
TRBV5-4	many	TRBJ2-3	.	TGTGCCAGCGGCAGTCAGAGGGGCACAGATACGCAGTATTTT	CASGSQRGTDTQYF
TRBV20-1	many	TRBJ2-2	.	TGCAGTGCTAGACCTCCGGGACCCAACACCGGGGAGCTGTTTTTT	CSARPPGPNTGELFF
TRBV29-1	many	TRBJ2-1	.	TGCAGCGTTGAAGATCTTAGGCTGAGCTCCTACAATGAGCAGTTCTTC	CSVEDLRLSSYNEQFF
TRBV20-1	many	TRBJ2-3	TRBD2	TGCAGTGCGGGGACTAGCGCTAGAGGTGGAGATACGCAGTATTTT	CSAGTSARGGDTQYF
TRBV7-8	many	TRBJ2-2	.	TGTGCCAGCACCCTTTCAGGCCCCGGGGAGCTGTTTTTT	CASTLSGPGELFF
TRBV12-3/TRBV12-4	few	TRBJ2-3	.	TGTGCCAGCAGTCCCGGGTCTAAAGATACGCAGTATTTT	CASSPGSKDTQYF
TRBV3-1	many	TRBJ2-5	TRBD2	TGTGCCAGCAGCCAAAGACTAGCGGGGGCGACCCAGTACTTC	CASSQRLAGATQYF
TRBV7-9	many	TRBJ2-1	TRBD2	TGTGCCAGCAGCTTAGTGGGGACTAGCGATTACAATGAGCAGTTCTTC	CASSLVGTSDYNEQFF
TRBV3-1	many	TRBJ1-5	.	TGTGCCAGCAGCCAAGCGGGCAGGGTGGGTCAGCCCCAGCATTTT	CASSQAGRVGQPQHF
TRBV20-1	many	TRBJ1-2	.	TGCAGTGCTAGTGAGGGCCTCCTAAATGGCTACACCTTC	CSASEGLLNGYTF
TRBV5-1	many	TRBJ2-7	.	TGCGCCAGCAGCTTAGGTGTCTCCTACGAGCAGTACTTC	CASSLGVSYEQYF
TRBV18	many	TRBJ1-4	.	TGTGCCAGCTCACCAGGGCGACGGGGCGGCAGTGAAAAACTGTTTTTT	CASSPGRRGGSEKLFF
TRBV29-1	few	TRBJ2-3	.	TGCAGCGTTGACTCTGGCTATGACACGCAGTATTTT	CSVDSGYDTQYF
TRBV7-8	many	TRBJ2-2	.	TGTGCCAGCAGCCTCCCAGGGGGGGCCGGGGAGCTGTTTTTT	CASSLPGGAGELFF
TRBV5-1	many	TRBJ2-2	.	TGCGCCAGCAGCTTGCGGGACTCGAACACCGGGGAGCTGTTTTTT	CASSLRDSNTGELFF
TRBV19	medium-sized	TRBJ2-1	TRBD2	TGTGCCAGTCAGGGACTAGCGGGAGCACGCCTCATAAGAGAGCAGTTCTTC	CASQGLAGARLIREQFF
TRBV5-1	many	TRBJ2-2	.	TGCGCCAGCAGCTTGACCACTAGCAACTCCGGGGAGCTGTTTTTT	CASSLTTSNSGELFF
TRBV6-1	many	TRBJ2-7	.	TGTGCCAGCACTTCGGCGGCCTCCTACGAGCAGTACTTC	CASTSAASYEQYF
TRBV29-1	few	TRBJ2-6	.	TGCAGCGTTGGGAAGACCTCTGGGGCCAACGTCCTGACTTTC	CSVGKTSGANVLTF
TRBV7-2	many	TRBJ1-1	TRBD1	TGTGCCAGCAGCCCCTCCAACAGGGGGGTGAACACTGAAGCTTTCTTT	CASSPSNRGVNTEAFF
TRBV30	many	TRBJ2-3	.	TGTGCCTGGCGCCCCCTACTAGAGGGAGTGGCGGATACGCAGTATTTT	CAWRPLLEGVADTQYF
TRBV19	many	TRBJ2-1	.	TGTGCCAGTAGTATACTCAGCAAGCAGTTCTTC	CASSILSKQFF
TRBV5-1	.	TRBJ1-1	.	TGCGCCAGCAGCTTGGGTGGAGGGGTGAACACTGAAGCTTTCTTT	CASSLGGGVNTEAFF
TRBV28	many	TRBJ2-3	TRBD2	TGTGCCAGCAGTTTAGAGGTCAGGCTAGCGGGGGACACAGATACGCAGTATTTT	CASSLEVRLAGDTDTQYF
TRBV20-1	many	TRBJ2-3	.	TGCAGTGCCCACTCCAGGGGCTTAGGGGCCCTAGCTGCGCAGTATTTT	CSAHSRGLGALAAQYF
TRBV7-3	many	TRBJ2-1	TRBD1	TGTGCCAGCAGCACCCTAGGACAGGGGGCAACCTACAATGAGCAGTTCTTC	CASSTLGQGATYNEQFF
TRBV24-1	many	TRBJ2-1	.	TGTGCCACCAGTGATTTAAGGGGGGACCCATCTGAGCAGTTCTTC	CATSDLRGDPSEQFF
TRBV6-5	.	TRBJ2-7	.	TGTGCCAGCAGTTACTCGATTTCAGGGGGGGGCTACGAGCAGTACTTC	CASSYSISGGGYEQYF
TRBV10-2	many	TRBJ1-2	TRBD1	TGCGCCAGCAGAGGGTTAACAGGGGGCTTCTATGGCTACACCTTC	CASRGLTGGFYGYTF
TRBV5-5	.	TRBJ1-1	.	TGTGCCAGCAGCTCCTTTACAGTTCCTACTGAAGCTTTCTTT	CASSSFTVPTEAFF
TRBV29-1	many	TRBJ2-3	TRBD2	TGCAGCGTTGAAGAACTAGCGGGGGGGCCCGCAGATACGCAGTATTTT	CSVEELAGGPADTQYF
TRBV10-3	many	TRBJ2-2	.	TGTGCCATCAACTCAGGGAACACCGGGGAGCTGTTTTTT	CAINSGNTGELFF
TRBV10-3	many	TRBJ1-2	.	TGTGCCATCAGTCAGGGGATGAGCTATGGCTACACCTTC	CAISQGMSYGYTF
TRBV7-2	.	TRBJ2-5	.	TGTGCCAGCAGCTTCGGGGCCCAAGAGACCCAGTACTTC	CASSFGAQETQYF
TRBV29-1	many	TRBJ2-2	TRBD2	TGCAGCGTCCTACTAGCGGGAGCGGTCGGGGAGCTGTTTTTT	CSVLLAGAVGELFF
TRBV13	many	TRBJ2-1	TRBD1	TGTGCCAGCAGCCCCCGGGACAGGCAATACAATGAGCAGTTCTTC	CASSPRDRQYNEQFF
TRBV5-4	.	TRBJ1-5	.	TGTGCCAGCAGCTTGAACCTTGAGCAGCCCCAGCATTTT	CASSLNLEQPQHF